This T cell receptor beta chain emerged from a study of response to subunit inactivated influenza vaccine. Whole-study findings and limits: The authors suggested that every seasonal influenza vaccination recruits few new T cells.

One entry per CDR3 protein, called by TCRdb with MiXCR from the RT-PCR reads. The sample carries approximately 500,000 distinct CDR3 sequences, 14% recorded once. To note about this clonotype: The antigen is unknown.

V was shortened by 4 bases and J by 6 bases, with 15 bases between the two germline ends. The CDR3 consists of 15 residues. The germline gives CDR1 LGHNA, CDR2 YNFKEQ. The TCR comes from a man aged 50-60 years who received an inactivated influenza vaccine. The rearrangement joins TRBV4-2 to TRBJ2-2, with D possibly being TRBD1 or TRBD2 (5 bases each). Sequencing used PBMCs from blood, obtained roughly 12 days after vaccination. The CDR3 here is CASSRNSRGPGELFF. CDR3 DNA sequence: TGTGCCAGCAGCCGGAACAGTAGGGGACCCGGGGAGCTGTTTTTT.